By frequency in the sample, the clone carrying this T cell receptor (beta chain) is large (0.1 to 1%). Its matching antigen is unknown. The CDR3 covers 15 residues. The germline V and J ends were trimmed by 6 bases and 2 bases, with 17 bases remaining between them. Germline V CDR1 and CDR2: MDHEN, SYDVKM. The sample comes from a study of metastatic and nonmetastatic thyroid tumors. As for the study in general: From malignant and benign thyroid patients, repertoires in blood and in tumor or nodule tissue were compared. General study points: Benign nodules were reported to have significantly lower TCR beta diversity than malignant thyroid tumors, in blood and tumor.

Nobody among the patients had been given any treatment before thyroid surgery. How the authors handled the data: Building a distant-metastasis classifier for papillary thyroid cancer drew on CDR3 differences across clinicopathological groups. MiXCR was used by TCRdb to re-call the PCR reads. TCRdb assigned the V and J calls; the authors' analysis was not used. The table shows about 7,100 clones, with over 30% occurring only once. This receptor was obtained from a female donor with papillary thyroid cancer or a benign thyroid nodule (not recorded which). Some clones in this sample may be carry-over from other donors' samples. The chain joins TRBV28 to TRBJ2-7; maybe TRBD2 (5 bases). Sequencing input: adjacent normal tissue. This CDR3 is CASRLSTSGTYEQYF. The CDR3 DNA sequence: TGTGCCAGCAGATTAAGTACCAGCGGAACCTACGAGCAGTACTTC.